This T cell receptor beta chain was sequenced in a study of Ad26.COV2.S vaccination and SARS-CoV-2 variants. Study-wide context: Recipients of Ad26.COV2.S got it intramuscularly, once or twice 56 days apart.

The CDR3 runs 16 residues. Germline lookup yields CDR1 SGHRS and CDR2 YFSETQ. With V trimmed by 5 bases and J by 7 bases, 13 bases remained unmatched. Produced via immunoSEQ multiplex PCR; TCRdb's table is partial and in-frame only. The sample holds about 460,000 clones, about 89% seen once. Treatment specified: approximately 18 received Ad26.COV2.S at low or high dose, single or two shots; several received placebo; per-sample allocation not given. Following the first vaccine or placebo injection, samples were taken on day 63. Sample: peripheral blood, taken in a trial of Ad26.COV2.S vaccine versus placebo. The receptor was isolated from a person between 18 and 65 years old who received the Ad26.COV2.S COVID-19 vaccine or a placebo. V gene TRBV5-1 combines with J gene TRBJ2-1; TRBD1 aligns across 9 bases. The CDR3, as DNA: TGCGCCAGCAGGATAACCACCGGGACAGGGCTAAATGAGCAGTTCTTC. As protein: CASRITTGTGLNEQFF.